This T cell receptor beta chain was identified during a study of cytomegalovirus exposure and HLA in healthy donors. On the study more broadly: As an earlier analysis found, around 200 million T cells yielded about 120 million unique TCR beta sequences.

Study-level points and caveats: Sequencing depth roughly uniform across donors was assumed in presence/absence analyses. Links to common viral pathogens appeared, in a later analysis, for several of the most significant clusters. Clonal expansion was found to be greater in HLA-associated TCR beta chains than in equally common others in a later analysis.

Notes on this clone: What it recognizes is unknown.

In the PCR, 60 Vbeta and 13 Jbeta primers were used. Measured with immunoSEQ multiplex PCR; TCRdb has only the in-frame clones, and not every one. Here the sample spans some 110,000 clones, about 70% being singletons. The CDR3 totals 13 residues. Trimming shortened V by 6 bases and J by 0 bases, and 9 bases separated the two germline ends. From germline, CDR1 is GTSNPN and CDR2 SVGIG (reference sequence). This sequence joins TRBV30 and TRBJ1-3; D is unclear. Sequencing was carried out using PBMCs. This sequence originates from a man aged 25-45 years in good health and CMV-seropositive. CDR3 bases: TGTGCCTGTCTCCGGGGCTCTGGAAACACCATATATTTT. It encodes CACLRGSGNTIYF.